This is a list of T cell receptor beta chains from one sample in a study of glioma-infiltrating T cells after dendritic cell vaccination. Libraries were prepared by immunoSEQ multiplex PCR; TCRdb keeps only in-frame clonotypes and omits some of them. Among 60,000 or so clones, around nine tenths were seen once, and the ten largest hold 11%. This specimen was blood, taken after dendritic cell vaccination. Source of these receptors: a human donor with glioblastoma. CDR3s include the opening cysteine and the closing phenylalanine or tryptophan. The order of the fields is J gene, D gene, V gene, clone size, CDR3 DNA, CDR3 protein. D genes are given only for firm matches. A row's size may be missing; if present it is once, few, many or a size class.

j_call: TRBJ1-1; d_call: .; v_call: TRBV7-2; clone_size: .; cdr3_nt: TGTGCCAGCAGCTTAATGCAGGGTGGCGAAGCTTTCTTT; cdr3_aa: CASSLMQGGEAFF
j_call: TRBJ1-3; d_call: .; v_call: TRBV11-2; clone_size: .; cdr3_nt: TGTGCCAGCAGCCGGGGTTCTAGTGGAAACACCATATATTTT; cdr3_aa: CASSRGSSGNTIYF
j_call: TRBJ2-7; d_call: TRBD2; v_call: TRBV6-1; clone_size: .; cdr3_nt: TGTGCCAGCAGTGAAGTCGCGAGCGGGGGTTTCCCCTACGAGCAGTACTTC; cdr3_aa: CASSEVASGGFPYEQYF
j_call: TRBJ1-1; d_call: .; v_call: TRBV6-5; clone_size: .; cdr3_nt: TGTGCCAGCAGTTACGGCGGGAGTTCGGAAGCTTTCTTT; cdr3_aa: CASSYGGSSEAFF
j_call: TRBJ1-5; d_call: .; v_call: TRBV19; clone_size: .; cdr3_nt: TGTGCCAGTAGCTTACTCGATAGCAATCAGCCCCAGCATTTT; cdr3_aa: CASSLLDSNQPQHF
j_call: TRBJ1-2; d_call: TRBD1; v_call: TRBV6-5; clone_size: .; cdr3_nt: TGTGCCAGCAGTCTTGGACAGGGTGGTAATCATGGCTACACCTTC; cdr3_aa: CASSLGQGGNHGYTF
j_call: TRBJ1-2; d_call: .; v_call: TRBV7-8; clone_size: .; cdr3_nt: TGTGCCAGCAGCCCCCGACAGGCCAATGGCTACACCTTC; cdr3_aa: CASSPRQANGYTF
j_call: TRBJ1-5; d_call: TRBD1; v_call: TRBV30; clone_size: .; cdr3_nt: TGTGCCTGGGAAACAGGGGGCAATCAGCCCCAGCATTTT; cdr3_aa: CAWETGGNQPQHF
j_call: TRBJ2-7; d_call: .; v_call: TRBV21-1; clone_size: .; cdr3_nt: TGTGCCAGCAGCAAAAATGGGGGGACGCGGGAAGACGAGCAGTACTTC; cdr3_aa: CASSKNGGTREDEQYF
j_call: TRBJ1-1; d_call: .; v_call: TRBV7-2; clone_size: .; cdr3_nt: TGTGCCGGATCGAGCTCCGGGACACTTAACACTGAAGCTTTCTTT; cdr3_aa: CAGSSSGTLNTEAFF
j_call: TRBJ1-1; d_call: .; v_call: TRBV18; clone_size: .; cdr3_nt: TGTGCCAGCTCACAGCTGAACACTGAAGCTTTCTTT; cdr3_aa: CASSQLNTEAFF
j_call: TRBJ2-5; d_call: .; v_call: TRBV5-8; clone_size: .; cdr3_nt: TGTGCCAGCAGCTTGGGTACTAGTGGTGGCAGCCGGGAGACCCAGTACTTC; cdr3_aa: CASSLGTSGGSRETQYF
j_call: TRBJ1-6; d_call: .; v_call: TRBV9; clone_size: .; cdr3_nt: TGTGCCAGCAGCGTTTCGGGAGTGGATAATTCACCCCTCCACTTT; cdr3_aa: CASSVSGVDNSPLHF
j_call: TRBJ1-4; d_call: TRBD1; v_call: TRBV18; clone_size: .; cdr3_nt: TGTGCCAGCTCACCAACGGGACAGGGGGCATCGACGGAAAAACTGTTTTTT; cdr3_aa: CASSPTGQGASTEKLFF
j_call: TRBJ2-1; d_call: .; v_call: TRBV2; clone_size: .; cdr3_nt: TGTGCCAGCAGTGACCGCTCGGATGAGCAGTTCTTC; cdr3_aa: CASSDRSDEQFF
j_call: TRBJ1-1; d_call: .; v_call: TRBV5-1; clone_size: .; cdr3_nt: TGCGCCAGCAGCTTGGGGCATAGGGGCGGCACTGAAGCTTTCTTT; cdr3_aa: CASSLGHRGGTEAFF
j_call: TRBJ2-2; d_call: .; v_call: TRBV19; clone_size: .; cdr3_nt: TGTGCCAGCCCTCGAGGGTCAGGACTGAACACCGGGGAGCTGTTTTTT; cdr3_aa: CASPRGSGLNTGELFF
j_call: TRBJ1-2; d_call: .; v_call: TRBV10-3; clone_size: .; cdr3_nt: TGTGCCATCAGTGAGGAGGCAAACTATGGCTACACCTTC; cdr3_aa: CAISEEANYGYTF
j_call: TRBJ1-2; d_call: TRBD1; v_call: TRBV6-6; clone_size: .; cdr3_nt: TGTGCCAGCCTGCCAGGGGGCACTAACTATGGCTACACCTTC; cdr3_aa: CASLPGGTNYGYTF
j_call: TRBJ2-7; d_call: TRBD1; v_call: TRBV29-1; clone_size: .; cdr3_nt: TGCAGCGTTGGGACAGGGAATGAATACGAGCAGTACTTC; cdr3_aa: CSVGTGNEYEQYF
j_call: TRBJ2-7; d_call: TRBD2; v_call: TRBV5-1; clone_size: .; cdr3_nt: TGCGCCAGCAGCTCGGAGGGACTAGCGGGAGTGGACGAGCAGTACTTC; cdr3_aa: CASSSEGLAGVDEQYF
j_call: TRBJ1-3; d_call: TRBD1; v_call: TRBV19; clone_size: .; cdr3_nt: TGTGCCAGTAGTCCCCGGACAGGGTCTGGAAACACCATATATTTT; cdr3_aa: CASSPRTGSGNTIYF
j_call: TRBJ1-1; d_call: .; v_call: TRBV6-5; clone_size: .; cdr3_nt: TGTGCCAGCGCTGCCGGGACACGGAACACTGAAGCTTTCTTT; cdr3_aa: CASAAGTRNTEAFF
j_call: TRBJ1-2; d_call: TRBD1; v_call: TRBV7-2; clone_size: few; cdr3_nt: TGTGCCAGCAGCGGAGGACAGGGGGCGCGGGGCTACACCTTC; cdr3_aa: CASSGGQGARGYTF
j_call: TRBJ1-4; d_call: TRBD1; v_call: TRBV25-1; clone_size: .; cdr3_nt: TGTGCCAGCAGGGGGACAGGGCCTGAAAAACTGTTTTTT; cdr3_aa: CASRGTGPEKLFF
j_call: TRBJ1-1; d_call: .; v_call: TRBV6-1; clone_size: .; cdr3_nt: TGTGCCAGCAGTGAAGATGTTCAGGGGAGGGGGGCGAACACTGAAGCTTTCTTT; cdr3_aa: CASSEDVQGRGANTEAFF
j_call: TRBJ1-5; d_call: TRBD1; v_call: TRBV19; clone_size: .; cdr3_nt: TGTGCCAGTAGTTCCTGGACAGGGGGAAGCAATCAGCCCCAGCATTTT; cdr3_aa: CASSSWTGGSNQPQHF